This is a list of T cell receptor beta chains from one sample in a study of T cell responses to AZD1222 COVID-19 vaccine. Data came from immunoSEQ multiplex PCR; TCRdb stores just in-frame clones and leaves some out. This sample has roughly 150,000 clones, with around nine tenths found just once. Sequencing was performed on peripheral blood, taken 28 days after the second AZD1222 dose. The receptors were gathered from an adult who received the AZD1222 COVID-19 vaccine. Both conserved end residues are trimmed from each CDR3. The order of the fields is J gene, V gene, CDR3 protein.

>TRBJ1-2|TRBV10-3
AISETRGLNYGYT
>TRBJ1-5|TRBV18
ASSPRKGGGGVSGNQPQH
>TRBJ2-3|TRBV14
ARGGGSTDTQY
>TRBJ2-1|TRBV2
ASSDRGYNEQF
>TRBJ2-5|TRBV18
ASSPGGYRLTETQY
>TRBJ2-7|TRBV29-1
SVLDGGEQY
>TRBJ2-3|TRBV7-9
ASSLVRGGGTDTQY
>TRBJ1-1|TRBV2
ASSERGETEAF
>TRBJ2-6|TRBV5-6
ASILGGQGFSGANVLT
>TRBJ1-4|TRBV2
ASSGYIQGLTNEKLF
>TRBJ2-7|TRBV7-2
ASSPRLAGVYEQY
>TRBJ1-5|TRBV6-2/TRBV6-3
ASSIDRFWSNQPQH
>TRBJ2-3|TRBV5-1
ATSGGRQSGTDTQY
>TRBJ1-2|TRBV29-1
SVAERNNYGYT
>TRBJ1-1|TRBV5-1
ASSLQDRGTEAF
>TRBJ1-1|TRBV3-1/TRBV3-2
ASSQGTVALNTEAF
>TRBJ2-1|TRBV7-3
ASSALGLSDEQF
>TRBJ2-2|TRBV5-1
ASRRFGAVAGELF
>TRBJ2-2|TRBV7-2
ASSLAGTANTGELF
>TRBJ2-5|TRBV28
ASRRGGRRGKQETQY
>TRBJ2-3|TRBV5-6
ASSLFAVASTDTQY
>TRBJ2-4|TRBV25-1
ASSEYPGENIQY
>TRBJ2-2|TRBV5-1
ASSPIANTGELF
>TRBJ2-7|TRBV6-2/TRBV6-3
ASSYPSGRPSYEQY
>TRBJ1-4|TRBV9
ASSEPDRGHNEKLF
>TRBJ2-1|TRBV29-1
SARQGASYNEQF